The 3 T cell receptor beta chains reported below all come from one sample, sequenced in a study of control samples from healthy donors and cancer patients. Assay used: immunoSEQ multiplex PCR; TCRdb lists only in-frame clones, some missing. The data contain 350,000 to 450,000 clones, 80% to 95% of them singletons. Sequenced sample: PBMCs. Source of these receptors: a man in his forties with head and neck cancer.

This chain links TRBV7-3 with TRBJ1-1, with D possibly matching TRBD1 (6 bases). The germline V and J ends were trimmed by 4 bases and 4 bases, with 10 bases remaining between them. The CDR3 is 13 residues long. Germline loops: CDR1 SGHTA, CDR2 FQGTGA. CDR3 in amino acids: CASSSGEGTEAFF. Here the CDR3 DNA reads TGTGCCAGCAGCTCAGGGGAGGGCACTGAAGCTTTCTTT.

The V gene is TRBV2, the J gene TRBJ1-6; 7 positions agree with TRBD1. This CDR3 is built from 15 residues. J gave up 10 bases and V 7 bases, and 13 bases lay outside the gene matches. Germline assignment: CDR1 SNHLY and CDR2 FYNNEI. CDR3 bases: TGTGCCAGCACCTCGACAGGGAGAGGAGGATCACCCCTCCACTTT. Translated: CASTSTGRGGSPLHF.

The J gene is TRBJ2-5, the V gene TRBV28, with 13 bases aligning to TRBD2. V dropped 5 bases and J dropped 0; count of bases not matched to a gene: 15. The CDR3 totals 20 residues. Germline lookup yields CDR1 MDHEN and CDR2 SYDVKM. For the CDR3, the DNA is TGTGCCAGCAGTCAAGCCCCCCCGGGACTAGCGGGAACGTACCAAGAGACCCAGTACTTC. Its protein is CASSQAPPGLAGTYQETQYF.